There are many counts of the clone carrying this TCR beta chain. Its matching antigen is unknown. This sample stems from a study of regulatory T cells in long-lasting Graves disease. For the study at large: Patients with persistent Graves' disease had over 5 years of antithyroid drugs and persistent TSH receptor antibodies. Study observations and caveats: The study found TRBV28, TRBJ1-2 and TRBJ2-5 favored in persistent disease.

The CDR3 is 13 residues long. Germline CDR1 is SNHLY and CDR2 is FYNNEI. V shed 3 bases, J shed 4 bases, and the junction held 2 bases outside the gene matches. HTBI primers from iRepertoire and Arm-PCR of CDR3 regions yielded the TCR beta libraries. TCRdb reanalysed the multiplex PCR reads using MiXCR and keeps one entry per CDR3 protein. Among approximately 400,000 distinct CDR3 sequences listed, about a quarter were seen once. Time point denoted: persistent/refractory GD, antithyroid drugs over 5 years with positive TRAb. RNA isolated from PBMCs was used to make the TCR library. Graves' disease was diagnosed by American Thyroid Association guidelines. In this cohort, patients came from an endocrinology department located in Xi'an, China.

The sequence was obtained from a female donor with Graves disease. The chain combines TRBV2 with TRBJ1-1, with 7 bases that match TRBD1. Sequencing used peripheral blood mononuclear cells (PBMCs), obtained when the disease was refractory, from a patient treated with antithyroid drugs. In DNA form, the CDR3 reads TGTGCCAGCAGTGAGTACAGGGGCACTGAAGCTTTCTTT. It translates to CASSEYRGTEAFF.